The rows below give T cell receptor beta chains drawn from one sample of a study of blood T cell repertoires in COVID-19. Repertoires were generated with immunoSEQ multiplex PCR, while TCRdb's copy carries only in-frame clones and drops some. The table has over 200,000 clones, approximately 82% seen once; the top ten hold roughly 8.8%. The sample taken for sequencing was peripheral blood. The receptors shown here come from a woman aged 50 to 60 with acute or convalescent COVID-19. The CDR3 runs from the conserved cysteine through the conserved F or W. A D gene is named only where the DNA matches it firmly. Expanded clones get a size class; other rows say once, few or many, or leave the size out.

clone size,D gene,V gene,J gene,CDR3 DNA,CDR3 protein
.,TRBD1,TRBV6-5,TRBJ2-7,TGTGCCAGCAGTTACAGACAGGGATACGAGCAGTACTTC,CASSYRQGYEQYF
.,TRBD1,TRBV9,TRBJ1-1,TGTGCCAGCAGCCCGACCGGGACAGCCGACACTGAAGCTTTCTTT,CASSPTGTADTEAFF
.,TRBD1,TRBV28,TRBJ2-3,TGTGCCAGCAGTTCCGAAAAACATAGGACAGGGGCGGATACGCAGTATTTT,CASSSEKHRTGADTQYF
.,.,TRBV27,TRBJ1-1,TGTGCCAGCAGTCTGACAGTTAACACTGAAGCTTTCTTT,CASSLTVNTEAFF
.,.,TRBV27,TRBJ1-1,TGTGCCAGCAGTGGCAGGGTGAGAAACACTGAAGCTTTCTTT,CASSGRVRNTEAFF
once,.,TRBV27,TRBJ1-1,TGTGCCAGCAGTTTAGATGGGCTTCAGGGAAGGCGATTCACTGAAGCTTTCTTT,CASSLDGLQGRRFTEAFF
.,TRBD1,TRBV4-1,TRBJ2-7,TGCGCCAGCAGCCAAGGCCAGGGGGACGAGCAGTACTTC,CASSQGQGDEQYF
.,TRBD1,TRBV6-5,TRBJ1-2,TGTGCCAGCAGGAGGACAGGGGTTTATGGCTACACCTTC,CASRRTGVYGYTF
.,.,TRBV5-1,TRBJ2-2,TGCGCCAGCAGCTTACAGGGATATGGCGGGGAGCTGTTTTTT,CASSLQGYGGELFF
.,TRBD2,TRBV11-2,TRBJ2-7,TGTGCCAGCAGCTCATGGACTAGCGGCTACGAGCAGTACTTC,CASSSWTSGYEQYF
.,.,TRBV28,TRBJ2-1,TGTGCCAGCAGACTAGGGTCCGCTTACAATGAGCAGTTCTTC,CASRLGSAYNEQFF
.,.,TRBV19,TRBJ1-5,TGTGCCAGTAGTAGGGGGGGGTGGCAGCCCCAGCATTTT,CASSRGGWQPQHF
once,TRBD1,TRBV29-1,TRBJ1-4,TGCAGCGTCGCCCTGACAGGGGGCGGGGTAAATGAAAAACTGTTTTTT,CSVALTGGGVNEKLFF
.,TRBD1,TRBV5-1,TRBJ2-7,TGCGCCAGCAGCTCGGACAGGTTGGCCTACGAGCAGTACTTC,CASSSDRLAYEQYF
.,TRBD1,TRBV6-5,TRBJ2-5,TGTGCCAGCAGGAACAGGGGAGAGACCCAGTACTTC,CASRNRGETQYF
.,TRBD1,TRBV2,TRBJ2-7,TGTGCCAGCACTAACCCAGGACAGGGGTCTCAATACGAGCAGTACTTC,CASTNPGQGSQYEQYF
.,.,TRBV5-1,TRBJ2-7,TGCGCCAGCAGCGAAACGCTCTCAGGGGGGTACGAGCAGTACTTC,CASSETLSGGYEQYF
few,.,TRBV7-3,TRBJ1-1,TGTGCCAGCAGCTTACAGCAGGGGACTGAAGCTTTCTTT,CASSLQQGTEAFF
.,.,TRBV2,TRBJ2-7,TGTGCCAGCGTACAACGGGGGACCTCCTACGAGCAGTACTTC,CASVQRGTSYEQYF
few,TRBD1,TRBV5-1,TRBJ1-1,TGCGCCAGCAGCTTGGAAAGGGGGCTTACTGAAGCTTTCTTT,CASSLERGLTEAFF
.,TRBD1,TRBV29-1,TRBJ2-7,TGCAGCGTTTATTCAGGGGGCGACGAGCAGTACTTC,CSVYSGGDEQYF
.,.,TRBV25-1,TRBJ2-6,TGTGCCAGCAGTGAACCTACTGGGGCCAACGTCCTGACTTTC,CASSEPTGANVLTF
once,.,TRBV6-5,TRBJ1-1,TGTGCCACCTTGAAAAAACAGAACACTGAAGCTTTCTTT,CATLKKQNTEAFF
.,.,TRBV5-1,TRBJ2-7,TGCGCCAGCAGTCATAGCGACCCCAGCGAGCAGTACTTC,CASSHSDPSEQYF
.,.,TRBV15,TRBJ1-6,TGTGCCACCAGCAGAGGCTTAAGGGGAAGCTCCTATAATTCACCCCTCCACTTT,CATSRGLRGSSYNSPLHF
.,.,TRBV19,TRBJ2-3,TGTGCCAGTAGTCTAATAATCACAGATACGCAGTATTTT,CASSLIITDTQYF
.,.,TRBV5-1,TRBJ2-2,TGCGCCAGCAGCTCGGCTTTCGGGACACCGGGGACCGGGGAGCTGTTTTTT,CASSSAFGTPGTGELFF
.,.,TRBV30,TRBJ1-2,TGTGCCTGGAGGGCGGGGGTAGCTAACTATGGCTACACCTTC,CAWRAGVANYGYTF
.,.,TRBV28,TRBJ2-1,TGTGCCAGCAGTTTATACCTTAGCAATGAGCAGTTCTTC,CASSLYLSNEQFF
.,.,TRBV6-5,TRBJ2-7,TGTGCCGCAGCACGCGGGACAGCCTACGAGCAGTACTTC,CAAARGTAYEQYF
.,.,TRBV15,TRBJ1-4,TGTGCCACCAGCAGACCAGCGGGTGGGGGTAAAAATGAAAAACTGTTTTTT,CATSRPAGGGKNEKLFF
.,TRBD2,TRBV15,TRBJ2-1,TGTGCCACCAGCACCGCGGGAGGCTGGAACAATGAGCAGTTCTTC,CATSTAGGWNNEQFF
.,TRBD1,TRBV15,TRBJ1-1,TGTGCCACCACCGACAGGGGGCGAACCACTGAAGCTTTCTTT,CATTDRGRTTEAFF
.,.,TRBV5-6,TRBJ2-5,TGTGCCAGCAGCTCCACAGGGCAAGAGACCCAGTACTTC,CASSSTGQETQYF
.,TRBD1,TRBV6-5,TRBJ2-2,TGTGCCAGCAGTTACGGGGGACAGGGGGCTTCGGGGGAGCTGTTTTTT,CASSYGGQGASGELFF
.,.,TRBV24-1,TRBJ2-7,TGTGCCACCTGGAGCGAGCAGTACTTC,CATWSEQYF
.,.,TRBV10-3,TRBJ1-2,TGTGCCATCAGGCAGGGTTTCGGAGCTAACTATGGCTACACCTTC,CAIRQGFGANYGYTF
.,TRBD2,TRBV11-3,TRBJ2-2,TGTGCCAGCAGCTTAGGTTTAGCGGGAGGCCGACCCGGGGAGCTGTTTTTT,CASSLGLAGGRPGELFF
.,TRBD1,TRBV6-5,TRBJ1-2,TGTGCCAGCGACCAGGAGGGGGCGTTTCCCCTGGGCTACACCTTC,CASDQEGAFPLGYTF
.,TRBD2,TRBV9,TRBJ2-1,TGTGCCAGCGGGGGGGAACTAGCGGGAGTCTATGAGCAGTTCTTC,CASGGELAGVYEQFF
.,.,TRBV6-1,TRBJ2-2,TGTGCCAGCAGTGATCTAACCGGGGAGCTGTTTTTT,CASSDLTGELFF
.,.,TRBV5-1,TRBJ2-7,TGCGCCAGCAGCTTGGTGGGCTCCTCGAGCTCCTACGAGCAGTACTTC,CASSLVGSSSSYEQYF
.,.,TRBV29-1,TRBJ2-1,TGCAGCGTTGTAAAAGTTCGACTAGGTGATGAGCAGTTCTTC,CSVVKVRLGDEQFF